This TCR beta chain was sequenced in a study of T cell responses to AZD1222 COVID-19 vaccine. Study-level points and caveats: As reported, nearly half of all spike-specific TCRs target variant regions that are unmutated.

About this clone itself: Antigen specificity is unknown.

TCRdb's table, derived via immunoSEQ multiplex PCR, lists solely in-frame clones and lacks some. The sample has some 150,000 clones, around 93% seen once. Here the sequenced sample was peripheral blood, taken 28 days after the second AZD1222 dose. The source of this sequence is an adult who received the AZD1222 COVID-19 vaccine.

The CDR3 loop is CASSIEAVPNTEAFF. CDR3 coding DNA: TGTGCCAGTAGTATCGAAGCTGTCCCGAACACTGAAGCTTTCTTT. The chain links TRBV19 to TRBJ1-1; D remains unclear. In germline, CDR1 is LNHDA, CDR2 SQIVND (reference sequence). The CDR3 consists of 15 residues. Trimming took 3 bases from V and 1 from J, leaving 12 bases between them.